This T cell receptor (beta chain) comes out of a study of blood T cell repertoires in COVID-19. Some clones are missing from TCRdb's copy, which holds only in-frame ones; the method was immunoSEQ multiplex PCR. The sample includes approximately 180,000 clones, 89% seen only once; the top ten take approximately 2.5%. CDR3 length equals 16 residues. Looked up from germline, CDR1 is KGHSH and CDR2 is LQKENI. The trim removed 4 bases at V and 9 bases at J, leaving 10 bases unmatched. The V call is TRBV18, the J call TRBJ1-6; TRBD1 aligns across 9 bases. Sample: PBMCs or T cells enriched from blood (not recorded which). This TCR was recovered from a woman aged 35 to 49 with acute COVID-19. CDR3 DNA: TGTGCCAGCTCACTTGTTCCGGGACAGGGTGGTTCACCCCTCCACTTT. Translation gives CASSLVPGQGGSPLHF.